Listed here are 25 T cell receptor beta chains from one sample, sequenced in a study of T cell repertoires in cytomegalovirus infection. TCRdb re-analysed the reads in MiXCR, keeping a single row per CDR3 protein. The sample includes 140,000 to 150,000 distinct CDR3 sequences, 30% to 40% seen only once; the top ten take roughly half. The antigens of these receptors remain unknown. The sample in question was CD8+ T cells from cultured PBMCs, obtained from culture after CMV antigen stimulation. These receptors were collected from a human donor in good health (CMV status not recorded). Some clones in this sample may be carry-over from other donors' samples.

This clonotype was counted only a few times. This chain links TRBV5-4 with TRBJ2-7; possibly TRBD1 for D (5 bases). Germline lookup yields CDR1 SGHNT and CDR2 YYREEE (reference sequence). The CDR3 extends over 13 amino acids. Trimming removed 4 bases at V and 3 bases at J, with 11 bases between. The CDR3 DNA is TGTGCCAGCAGCCAAGGTACAGGCTACGAGCAGTACTTC. It yields the protein CASSQGTGYEQYF.

This clonotype was observed once. The chain is built from TRBV27 and TRBJ2-7; TRBD2 matches at 9 bases. The J segment lost 3 bases and the V segment lost 5 bases, leaving 8 bases of the junction unmatched. Germline-derived CDR1 and CDR2 are MNHEY and SMNVEV (reference sequence). This CDR3 has 15 residues. The CDR3, as DNA: TGTGCCAGCAGTCCGATTGCGGGAGGGCTCTACGAGCAGTACTTC. It yields the protein CASSPIAGGLYEQYF.

The V and J genes are TRBV13 and TRBJ2-7; D not resolved. CDR3 size: 14 residues. Germline V gene data show CDR1 as PRHDT and CDR2 as FYEKMQ (reference sequence). The V and J ends lost 3 bases and 0 bases respectively, with 9 bases between them. The CDR3 here is CASSFLGSSYEQYF. In DNA form, the CDR3 reads TGTGCCAGCAGCTTTCTGGGCAGCTCCTACGAGCAGTACTTC.

The gene calls are TRBV12-3 or TRBV12-4 and TRBJ1-5; the D gene is possibly TRBD1 (5 bases). The CDR3 spans 15 residues. Trimming cost V 3 bases and J 4 bases, with 13 bases left between them. This CDR3 is CASSFSGRRNQPQHF. The CDR3 coding sequence is TGTGCCAGCAGTTTTTCAGGGCGCCGGAATCAGCCCCAGCATTTT.

V and J are TRBV19 and TRBJ2-2; D remains ambiguous. CDR3 length: 15 residues. V dropped 3 bases and J dropped 2 bases, with 10 bases sitting between them. Germline V gives CDR1 LNHDA, CDR2 SQIVND (reference sequence). The CDR3 DNA is TGTGCCAGTAGTATTCCGCAGGATAACACCGGGGAGCTGTTTTTT. Translating it yields CASSIPQDNTGELFF.

The rearrangement joins TRBV20-1 to TRBJ1-3, with a tentative D call TRBD1 (6 bases). The CDR3 runs to 14 residues. V lost 3 bases to trimming and J lost 3 bases, with 12 bases between them. CDR1 DFQATT and CDR2 SNEGSKA come from the germline V gene (reference sequence). In DNA form, the CDR3 reads TGCAGTGCTAGGCAGGGAGGGGGTGGAAACACCATATATTTT. Translation: CSARQGGGGNTIYF.

This clonotype was detected many times. The genes are TRBV29-1 and TRBJ2-2, with no clear D. Germline CDR1 is SQVTM and CDR2 is ANQGSEA. V was clipped by 4 bases and J by 4 bases, with 7 bases between them. The length of the CDR3 is 12 residues. The CDR3 DNA sequence: TGCAGCGTTGTATCGGGCACCGGGGAGCTGTTTTTT. Protein: CSVVSGTGELFF.

This clonotype has a handful of counts. The DNA of the CDR3 is TGCGCCAGCAGCCCGGGACGGGGAACCTACGAGCAGTACTTC. This gives the protein CASSPGRGTYEQYF. The chain employs TRBV4-1 and TRBJ2-7; D assignment may be TRBD1 or TRBD2 (5 bases each). Trimming removed 4 bases at V and 2 bases at J, with 12 bases between. The CDR3 loop spans 14 amino acids. Germline CDR1 is MGHRA and CDR2 is YSYEKL.

This clonotype was seen only a few times. The chain carries TRBV12-3 or TRBV12-4 and TRBJ2-3, with D possibly TRBD1 on 5 matching bases. The CDR3 has 16 residues. The germline V and J ends were trimmed by 1 base and 0 bases, with 11 bases remaining between them. The CDR3 region has the DNA TGTGCCAGCAGTTTAGTGTGGGGCCGCAGCACAGATACGCAGTATTTT. Its translation: CASSLVWGRSTDTQYF.

Many counts were recorded for this clonotype. The chain couples TRBV7-6 to TRBJ2-2; 7 positions match TRBD2. Germline V gene sequence: CDR1 SGHVS, CDR2 FNYEAQ. Unmatched junction bases numbered 4, after V lost 5 bases and J lost 4 bases. The CDR3 consists of 14 residues. In DNA, the CDR3 is TGTGCCAGCAGCCTGGGGGGGGGCACCGGGGAGCTGTTTTTT. Amino acid sequence: CASSLGGGTGELFF.

This clonotype was seen more than once but under ten times. The genes are TRBV5-1 and TRBJ2-1, with 10 bases fitting TRBD2. After removal of 1 base from V and 7 bases from J, the junction contained 11 bases not matched to a gene. Looked up from germline, CDR1 is SGHRS and CDR2 is YFSETQ. The CDR3 is 17 residues long. The CDR3 DNA sequence: TGCGCCAGCAGCTTGCTGGAGGCGAGCGGGGGGGCAAATGAGCAGTTCTTC. Translation: CASSLLEASGGANEQFF.

The chain links TRBV2 to TRBJ2-5; D gene ambiguous. This CDR3 comprises 14 residues. Germline CDR1 reads SNHLY; CDR2 reads FYNNEI. V was pared by 5 bases and J by 2 bases, with 12 bases between. The CDR3 region has the DNA TGTGCCAGCAGTTTCGCTCTCCCGCAAGAGACCCAGTACTTC. It specifies CASSFALPQETQYF.

V gene TRBV20-1 combines with J gene TRBJ2-7; 12 bases line up with TRBD2. There are 14 residues in the CDR3. V shed 6 bases and J 0 bases; nucleotides not matched to a gene: 3. The V gene's germline CDR1 is DFQATT and CDR2 SNEGSKA (reference sequence). The CDR3: CSALAGGSSYEQYF. CDR3 DNA sequence: TGCAGTGCCCTAGCGGGGGGGTCCTCCTACGAGCAGTACTTC.

V gene TRBV27 combines with J gene TRBJ2-7; 8 bases match TRBD2. Germline CDR1 MNHEY, CDR2 SMNVEV (reference sequence). The CDR3 consists of 16 residues. The junction had 8 bases not matched to a gene; V was cut back by 4 bases and J by 0 bases. The CDR3 bases are TGTGCCAGCAGTTACTCAGCGGGGGAGAGCTCCTACGAGCAGTACTTC. Protein sequence: CASSYSAGESSYEQYF.

This clonotype was observed many times. This rearrangement joins TRBV12-3 or TRBV12-4 to TRBJ2-3; tentatively, D is TRBD1 or TRBD2 (5 bases each). The V end lost 3 bases, the J end lost 6 bases, and 16 bases lay between the germline ends. CDR3 length: 15 residues. The DNA for the CDR3 is TGTGCCAGCAGTTTGATGGGACCACCGACGGATACGCAGTATTTT. It translates to CASSLMGPPTDTQYF.

The rearrangement uses TRBV20-1 and TRBJ2-3; 10 bases map to TRBD1. J gave up 2 bases and V 6 bases, and 8 bases lay outside the gene matches. The CDR3 has 15 residues. From germline, CDR1 is DFQATT and CDR2 SNEGSKA (reference sequence). The CDR3 nucleotides are TGCAGTGCGGGTGACAGGGGGCGCCTCACAGATACGCAGTATTTT. It codes for CSAGDRGRLTDTQYF.

The rearrangement links TRBV6-5 to TRBJ1-6; no definite D call. V lost 7 bases, J lost 4 bases, and 11 bases lay in between. The CDR3 sequence is 14 residues long. Looked up from germline, CDR1 is MNHEY and CDR2 is SVGAGI. In nucleotides, the CDR3 is TGTGCCAGCAATGGCAGACAATATAATTCACCCCTCCACTTT. Its protein product is CASNGRQYNSPLHF.

This clonotype was picked up a small number of times. The J gene is TRBJ2-7, the V gene TRBV19; D may be TRBD1 (6 bases). V was clipped by 9 bases and J by 1 base, with 13 bases between them. This CDR3 region has 13 residues. Germline CDR1 and CDR2: LNHDA and SQIVND (reference sequence). As DNA, the CDR3 is TGTGCCAGCCGAATGACAGGTTCCTACGAGCAGTACTTC. Its translation is CASRMTGSYEQYF. Combining the CDR3 with reference TRBV19 and TRBJ2-7 gives the whole variable domain DGGITQSPKYLFRKEGQNVTLSCEQNLNHDAMYWYRQDPGQGLRLIYYSQIVNDFQKGDIAEGYSVSREKKESFPLTVTSAQKNPTAFYLCASRMTGSYEQYFGPGTRLTVT.

V and J are TRBV6-6 and TRBJ2-1; maybe TRBD1 (5 bases). This CDR3 comprises 14 residues. V dropped 6 bases and J dropped 4 bases, with 13 bases sitting between them. Germline V gene data show CDR1 as MNHNY and CDR2 as SVGAGI (reference sequence). The CDR3 is CASRQTAGYNEQFF. CDR3 sequence (DNA): TGTGCCAGCAGACAAACCGCAGGGTACAATGAGCAGTTCTTC.

This clonotype has a count of ten or more. The V gene is TRBV28, the J gene TRBJ2-3, with D possibly being TRBD2 (6 bases). The CDR3 is made up of 14 amino acids. Germline CDR1 is MDHEN and CDR2 is SYDVKM. With 7 bases removed from V and 8 bases from J, the gap between germline ends came to 19 bases. This CDR3 is CASMVLAPSGTQYF. CDR3 bases: TGTGCCAGCATGGTACTAGCACCATCGGGTACGCAGTATTTT.

This clonotype was counted a few times. The chain couples TRBV7-9 to TRBJ1-4; weak D call: TRBD1 (5 bases). The CDR3 covers 15 residues. V was shortened by 4 bases and J by 8 bases, with 17 bases between the two germline ends. Germline lookup yields CDR1 SEHNR and CDR2 FQNEAQ (reference sequence). The chain's CDR3 is CASSSPGRVGEKLFF. In DNA, the CDR3 is TGTGCCAGCAGCTCCCCAGGGAGAGTGGGAGAAAAACTGTTTTTT.

This clonotype was detected ten times or more. J is TRBJ2-5 and V is TRBV7-8; tentative D call: TRBD2 (5 bases). The length of the CDR3 is 11 residues. V lost 5 bases, J lost 8 bases, and 9 bases lay in between. The germline V gene encodes CDR1 SGHVS and CDR2 FQNEAQ. The CDR3 DNA sequence: TGTGCCAGCAGCCCCTCGGGAACCCAGTACTTC. It encodes CASSPSGTQYF.

The chain joins TRBV5-1 to TRBJ2-1; 10 positions agree with TRBD2. V lost 3 bases to trimming and J lost 4 bases; unmatched junction nucleotides: 4. The CDR3 totals 15 residues. In germline, CDR1 is SGHRS, CDR2 YFSETQ. CDR3 amino acids: CASSWTSGTYNEQFF. DNA for the CDR3: TGCGCCAGCAGCTGGACTAGCGGAACTTACAATGAGCAGTTCTTC.

This clonotype has at least ten counts. The chain has TRBV5-8 and TRBJ2-5; D uncertain. This CDR3 has 12 amino acids. The ends were cut back, 6 bases at V and 8 bases at J, with 14 bases in the middle. The germline V gene has CDR1 SGHTS and CDR2 YDEGEE. The DNA for the CDR3 is TGTGCCAGCATTCCTTTTGGGTACACCCAGTACTTC. This sequence encodes CASIPFGYTQYF.

This chain connects TRBV20-1 to TRBJ2-7; D might be TRBD1 (5 bases). Germline V gene lookup returns CDR1 DFQATT and CDR2 SNEGSKA (reference sequence). This CDR3 has 15 residues. The germline V and J ends were trimmed by 6 bases and 0 bases, with 18 bases remaining between them. The CDR3 here is CSAKEFRGSSYEQYF. CDR3 sequence (DNA): TGCAGTGCCAAAGAATTTAGGGGCTCCTCCTACGAGCAGTACTTC.